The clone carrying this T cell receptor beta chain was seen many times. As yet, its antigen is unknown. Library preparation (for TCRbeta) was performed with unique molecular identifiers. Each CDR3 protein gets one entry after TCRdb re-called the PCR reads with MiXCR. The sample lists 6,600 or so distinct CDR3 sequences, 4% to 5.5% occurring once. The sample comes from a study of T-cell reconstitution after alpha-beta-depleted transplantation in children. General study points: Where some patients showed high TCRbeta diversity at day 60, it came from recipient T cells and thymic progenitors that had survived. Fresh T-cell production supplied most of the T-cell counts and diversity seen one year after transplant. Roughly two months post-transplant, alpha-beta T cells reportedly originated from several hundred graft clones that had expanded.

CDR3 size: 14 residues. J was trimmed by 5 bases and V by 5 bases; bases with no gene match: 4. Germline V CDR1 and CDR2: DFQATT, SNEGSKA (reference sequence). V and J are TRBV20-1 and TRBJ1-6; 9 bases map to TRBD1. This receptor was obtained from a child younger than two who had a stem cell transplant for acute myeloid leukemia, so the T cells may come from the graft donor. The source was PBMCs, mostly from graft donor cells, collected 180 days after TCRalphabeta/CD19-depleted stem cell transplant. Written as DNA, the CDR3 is TGCAGTGCTTTGACAGGGGGTAATAATTCACCCCTCCACTTT. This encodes CSALTGGNNSPLHF.